There are a few counts of the clone carrying this T cell receptor beta chain. Its antigen is unknown. This entry belongs to a study of vaccination and CD4 T cells after COVID-19. Study-level information: Samples after vaccination came a median approximately 66 days past dose two, ranging 14 to 241. Control cultures received a CEFX pool, an HIV-1 Nef pool, or no peptide.

V shed 6 bases, J shed 6 bases, and the junction held 5 bases outside the gene matches. The CDR3 is 14 amino acids. The sample's treatment: roughly 10-day PBMC culture with coronavirus spike peptide pools or control peptides (ViraFEST assay). Investigators obtained the unexposed donor's CD4+ T cells before the COVID-19 pandemic (2011-2018). The Oncomine TCR Beta short-read assay generated sequence data from the DNA of cultured CD4+ T cells. DNA came from CD4+ T cells after culture. One entry per CDR3 protein results from TCRdb running MiXCR on the PCR reads. The sample shows about 7,800 distinct CDR3 sequences, roughly two fifths of them seen only once.

Sequencing used CD4+ T cells from blood, cultured in vitro. V is TRBV12-3 or TRBV12-4 and J is TRBJ2-7; 13 bases map to TRBD2. This clonotype was obtained from a human donor in good health. As DNA, the CDR3 is TGTGCCAGCAGCCCCGGACTAGCGGGAGTCGAGCAGTACTTC. Its translation: CASSPGLAGVEQYF.